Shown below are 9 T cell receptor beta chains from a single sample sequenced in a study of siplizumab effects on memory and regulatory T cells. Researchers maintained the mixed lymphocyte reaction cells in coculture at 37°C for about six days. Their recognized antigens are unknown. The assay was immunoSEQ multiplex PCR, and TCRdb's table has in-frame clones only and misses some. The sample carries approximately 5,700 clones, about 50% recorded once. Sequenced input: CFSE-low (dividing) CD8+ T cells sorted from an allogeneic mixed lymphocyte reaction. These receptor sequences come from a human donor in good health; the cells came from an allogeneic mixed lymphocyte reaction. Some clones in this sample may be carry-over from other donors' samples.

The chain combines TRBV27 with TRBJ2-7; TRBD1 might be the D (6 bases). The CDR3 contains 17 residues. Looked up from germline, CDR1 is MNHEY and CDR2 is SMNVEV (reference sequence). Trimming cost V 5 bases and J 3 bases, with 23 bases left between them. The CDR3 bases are TGTGCCAGCAGTACTAGGCCGGCGTGGACAGATTACTACGAGCAGTACTTC. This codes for CASSTRPAWTDYYEQYF.

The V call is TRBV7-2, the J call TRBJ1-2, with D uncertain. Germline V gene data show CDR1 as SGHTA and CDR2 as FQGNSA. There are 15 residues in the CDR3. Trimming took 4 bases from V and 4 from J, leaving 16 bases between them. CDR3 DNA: TGTGCCAGCAGCTCCCTAGAAGGGCTAAGCTATGGCTACACCTTC. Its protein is CASSSLEGLSYGYTF. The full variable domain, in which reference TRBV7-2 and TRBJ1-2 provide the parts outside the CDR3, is GAGVSQSPSNKVTEKGKDVELRCDPISGHTALYWYRQSLGQGLEFLIYFQGNSAPDKSGLPSDRFSAERTGGSVSTLTIQRTQQEDSAVYLCASSSLEGLSYGYTFGSGTRLTVV.

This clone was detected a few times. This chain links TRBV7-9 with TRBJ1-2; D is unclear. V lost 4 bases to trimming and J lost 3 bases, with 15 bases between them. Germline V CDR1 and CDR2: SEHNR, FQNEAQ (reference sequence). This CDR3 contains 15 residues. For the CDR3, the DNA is TGTGCCAGCAGCTCTCTCATTTCCGGGGACTATGGCTACACCTTC. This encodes CASSSLISGDYGYTF.

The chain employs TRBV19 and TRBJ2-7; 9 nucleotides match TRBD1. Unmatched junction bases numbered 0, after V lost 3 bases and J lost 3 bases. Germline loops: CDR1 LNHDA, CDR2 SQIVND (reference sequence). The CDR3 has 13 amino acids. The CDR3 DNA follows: TGTGCCAGTAGTATGGGACAGGGCTACGAGCAGTACTTC. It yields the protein CASSMGQGYEQYF.

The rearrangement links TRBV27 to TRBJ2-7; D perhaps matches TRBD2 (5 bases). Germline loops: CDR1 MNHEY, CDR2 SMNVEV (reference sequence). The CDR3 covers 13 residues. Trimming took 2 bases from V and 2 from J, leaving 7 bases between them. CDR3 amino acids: CASSLAGPYEQYF. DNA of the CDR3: TGTGCCAGCAGTTTAGCGGGCCCCTACGAGCAGTACTTC.

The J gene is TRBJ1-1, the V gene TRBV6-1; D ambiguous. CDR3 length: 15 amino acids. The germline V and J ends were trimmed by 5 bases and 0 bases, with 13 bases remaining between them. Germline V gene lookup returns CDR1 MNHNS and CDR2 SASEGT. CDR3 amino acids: CASSPAGKLNTEAFF. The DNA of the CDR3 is TGTGCCAGCAGTCCGGCAGGCAAACTGAACACTGAAGCTTTCTTT.

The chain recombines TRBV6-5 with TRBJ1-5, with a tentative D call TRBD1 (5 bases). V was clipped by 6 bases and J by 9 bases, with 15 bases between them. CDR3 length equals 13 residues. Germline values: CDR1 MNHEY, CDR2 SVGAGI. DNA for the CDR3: TGTGCCAGCAGCCAAGGAGGGGCGCGGCCCCAGCATTTT. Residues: CASSQGGARPQHF.

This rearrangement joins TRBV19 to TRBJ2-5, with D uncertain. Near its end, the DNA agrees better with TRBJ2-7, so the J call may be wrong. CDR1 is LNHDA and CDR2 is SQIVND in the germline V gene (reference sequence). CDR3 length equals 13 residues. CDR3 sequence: CASSSSHTYEQYF. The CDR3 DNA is TGTGCCAGTAGTAGTAGCCACACCTACGAGCAGTACTTC.

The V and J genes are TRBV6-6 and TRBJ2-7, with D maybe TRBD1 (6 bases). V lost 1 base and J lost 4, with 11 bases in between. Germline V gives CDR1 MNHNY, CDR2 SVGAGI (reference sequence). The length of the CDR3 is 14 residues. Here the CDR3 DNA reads TGTGCCAGCAGTTACTTCGGCAGGGGATACGAGCAGTACTTC. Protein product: CASSYFGRGYEQYF.